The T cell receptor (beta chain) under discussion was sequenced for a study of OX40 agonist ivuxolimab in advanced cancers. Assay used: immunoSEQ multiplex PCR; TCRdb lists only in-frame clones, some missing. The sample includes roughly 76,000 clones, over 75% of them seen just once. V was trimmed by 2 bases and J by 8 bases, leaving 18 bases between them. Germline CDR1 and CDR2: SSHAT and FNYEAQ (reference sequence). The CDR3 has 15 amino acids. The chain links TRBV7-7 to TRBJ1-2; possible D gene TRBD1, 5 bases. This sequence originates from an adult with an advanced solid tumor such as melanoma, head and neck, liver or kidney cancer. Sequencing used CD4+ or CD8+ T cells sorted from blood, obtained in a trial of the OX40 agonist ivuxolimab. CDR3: CASSLPGTPEGGYTF. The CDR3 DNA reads TGTGCCAGCAGCTTACCCGGGACTCCCGAGGGCGGCTACACCTTC.